A selection of T cell receptor beta chains follows, all from one sample in a study of graft-versus-host responses after intestinal transplantation. Their antigen targets remain unknown. Sequencing was performed with immunoSEQ multiplex PCR; in TCRdb, only in-frame clones are kept and a portion is missing. Of over 100,000 clones listed, more than 85% are singletons. Sequencing was performed on unstimulated CD8+ T cells sorted from spleen or lymph node cells, taken before transplant. The receptors were sampled from a human donor who was the organ donor for an intestinal transplant. Both conserved end residues are part of each CDR3. The D gene is left open where the match is weak. Not all rows give a size; the values are once, few, many and, for expanded clones, a class.

J gene: TRBJ2-7; D gene: NA; V gene: TRBV7-8; clone size: NA; CDR3 protein: CASSPIVSRVHEQYF; CDR3 DNA: TGTGCCAGCAGCCCGATCGTCTCCAGGGTCCACGAGCAGTACTTC
J gene: TRBJ2-7; D gene: NA; V gene: TRBV19; clone size: once; CDR3 protein: CASSIAPLGVSYEQYF; CDR3 DNA: TGTGCCAGTAGTATAGCTCCCTTGGGGGTTTCCTACGAGCAGTACTTC
J gene: TRBJ1-1; D gene: NA; V gene: TRBV25-1; clone size: NA; CDR3 protein: CASSEFDGLGITEAFF; CDR3 DNA: TGTGCCAGCAGTGAATTTGATGGCCTAGGGATTACTGAAGCTTTCTTT
J gene: TRBJ1-2; D gene: TRBD1; V gene: TRBV4-2; clone size: NA; CDR3 protein: CASSQETGGGYGYTF; CDR3 DNA: TGTGCCAGCAGCCAAGAGACAGGGGGCGGGTATGGCTACACCTTC
J gene: TRBJ2-7; D gene: NA; V gene: TRBV19; clone size: NA; CDR3 protein: CASSMTPSYEQYF; CDR3 DNA: TGTGCCAGTAGTATGACACCCTCCTACGAGCAGTACTTC
J gene: TRBJ1-1; D gene: NA; V gene: TRBV27; clone size: NA; CDR3 protein: CASSPTPTEAFF; CDR3 DNA: TGTGCCAGCAGTCCAACTCCCACTGAAGCTTTCTTT
J gene: TRBJ2-5; D gene: NA; V gene: TRBV6-1; clone size: NA; CDR3 protein: CASSAFGGIQETQYF; CDR3 DNA: TGTGCCAGCAGTGCCTTCGGCGGGATTCAAGAGACCCAGTACTTC
J gene: TRBJ2-3; D gene: TRBD1; V gene: TRBV28; clone size: NA; CDR3 protein: CASSLAWAGGADTQYF; CDR3 DNA: TGTGCCAGCAGTTTAGCATGGGCAGGGGGCGCGGATACGCAGTATTTT
J gene: TRBJ2-2; D gene: NA; V gene: TRBV7-9; clone size: NA; CDR3 protein: CASSPRSSRTGELFF; CDR3 DNA: TGTGCCAGCAGCCCCCGCAGTTCACGCACCGGGGAGCTGTTTTTT
J gene: TRBJ2-7; D gene: TRBD1; V gene: TRBV27; clone size: once; CDR3 protein: CASSGTGTTYEQYF; CDR3 DNA: TGTGCCAGCAGCGGGACAGGAACAACCTACGAGCAGTACTTC
J gene: TRBJ2-1; D gene: NA; V gene: TRBV28; clone size: NA; CDR3 protein: CASSLSQGVSRIDEQFF; CDR3 DNA: TGTGCCAGCAGTTTATCACAGGGAGTTTCCCGTATTGATGAGCAGTTCTTC
J gene: TRBJ2-7; D gene: TRBD2; V gene: TRBV9; clone size: NA; CDR3 protein: CASSDRQTSGFHEQYF; CDR3 DNA: TGTGCCAGCAGCGATCGTCAGACTAGCGGGTTCCACGAGCAGTACTTC
J gene: TRBJ1-4; D gene: NA; V gene: TRBV7-9; clone size: NA; CDR3 protein: CASSLGGGHINEKLFF; CDR3 DNA: TGTGCCAGCAGCTTAGGGGGCGGACACATTAATGAAAAACTGTTTTTT
J gene: TRBJ2-7; D gene: TRBD1; V gene: TRBV5-1; clone size: NA; CDR3 protein: CASSNTGQGPYEQYF; CDR3 DNA: TGCGCCAGCAGTAATACGGGACAGGGGCCTTACGAGCAGTACTTC
J gene: TRBJ2-2; D gene: TRBD2; V gene: TRBV5-6; clone size: NA; CDR3 protein: CASSSDVGRGAGELFF; CDR3 DNA: TGTGCCAGCAGCTCGGACGTCGGGAGGGGGGCCGGGGAGCTGTTTTTT
J gene: TRBJ2-5; D gene: NA; V gene: TRBV13; clone size: NA; CDR3 protein: CASSPVSGQETQYF; CDR3 DNA: TGTGCCAGCAGCCCAGTCAGCGGACAAGAGACCCAGTACTTC
J gene: TRBJ2-5; D gene: NA; V gene: TRBV4-1; clone size: NA; CDR3 protein: CASSPRTGRGETQYF; CDR3 DNA: TGCGCCAGCAGCCCTCGGACAGGACGGGGGGAGACCCAGTACTTC
J gene: TRBJ1-2; D gene: NA; V gene: TRBV7-2; clone size: NA; CDR3 protein: CASTTWPQGGYTF; CDR3 DNA: TGTGCCAGCACCACATGGCCCCAAGGGGGCTACACCTTC
J gene: TRBJ1-1; D gene: NA; V gene: TRBV5-4; clone size: NA; CDR3 protein: CASSLQGNTEAFF; CDR3 DNA: TGTGCCAGCAGCCTACAGGGGAACACTGAAGCTTTCTTT
J gene: TRBJ2-3; D gene: NA; V gene: TRBV27; clone size: NA; CDR3 protein: CASSFYQGTDTQYF; CDR3 DNA: TGTGCCAGCAGTTTCTACCAGGGCACAGATACGCAGTATTTT
J gene: TRBJ1-4; D gene: TRBD1; V gene: TRBV6-5; clone size: NA; CDR3 protein: CASSYEFARGYEKLFF; CDR3 DNA: TGTGCCAGCAGTTACGAGTTTGCCAGGGGGTATGAAAAACTGTTTTTT
J gene: TRBJ1-1; D gene: NA; V gene: TRBV6-5; clone size: NA; CDR3 protein: CASSYSRGATEAFF; CDR3 DNA: TGTGCCAGCAGTTACTCTCGGGGGGCCACTGAAGCTTTCTTT
J gene: TRBJ2-2; D gene: NA; V gene: TRBV5-1; clone size: NA; CDR3 protein: CASSPYGGANTGELFF; CDR3 DNA: TGCGCCAGCAGCCCTTATGGCGGGGCAAACACCGGGGAGCTGTTTTTT
J gene: TRBJ2-7; D gene: TRBD2; V gene: TRBV13; clone size: NA; CDR3 protein: CASSLGTSGSPYEQYF; CDR3 DNA: TGTGCCAGCAGCTTAGGGACTAGCGGGAGTCCTTACGAGCAGTACTTC
J gene: TRBJ2-1; D gene: NA; V gene: TRBV19; clone size: NA; CDR3 protein: CASSQTGTGNEQFF; CDR3 DNA: TGTGCCAGTAGTCAAACTGGGACGGGCAATGAGCAGTTCTTC
J gene: TRBJ1-2; D gene: NA; V gene: TRBV28; clone size: NA; CDR3 protein: CASIETARHYGYTF; CDR3 DNA: TGTGCCAGCATCGAGACGGCAAGACACTATGGCTACACCTTC
J gene: TRBJ1-1; D gene: NA; V gene: TRBV4-3; clone size: NA; CDR3 protein: CASSHLTAMNTEAFF; CDR3 DNA: TGCGCCAGCAGCCACCTGACGGCCATGAACACTGAAGCTTTCTTT
J gene: TRBJ2-1; D gene: TRBD2; V gene: TRBV10-2; clone size: NA; CDR3 protein: CASRGGTSGANEQFF; CDR3 DNA: TGCGCCAGCAGGGGGGGGACTAGCGGGGCTAATGAGCAGTTCTTC
J gene: TRBJ2-3; D gene: TRBD2; V gene: TRBV9; clone size: NA; CDR3 protein: CASSPLAVTSTDTQYF; CDR3 DNA: TGTGCCAGCAGCCCCCTAGCGGTTACAAGCACAGATACGCAGTATTTT
J gene: TRBJ2-7; D gene: TRBD1; V gene: TRBV10-2; clone size: NA; CDR3 protein: CASSPGTGGFEQYF; CDR3 DNA: TGCGCCAGCAGTCCCGGGACAGGGGGCTTCGAGCAGTACTTC
J gene: TRBJ2-7; D gene: TRBD1; V gene: TRBV27; clone size: NA; CDR3 protein: CASSYDRGNEQYF; CDR3 DNA: TGTGCCAGCAGTTATGACAGGGGAAACGAGCAGTACTTC
J gene: TRBJ1-1; D gene: NA; V gene: TRBV11-2; clone size: NA; CDR3 protein: CASSLGGSHGGTEAFF; CDR3 DNA: TGTGCCAGCAGCTTAGGGGGGTCCCATGGGGGCACTGAAGCTTTCTTT
J gene: TRBJ1-1; D gene: NA; V gene: TRBV28; clone size: NA; CDR3 protein: CASSLQNTEAFF; CDR3 DNA: TGTGCCAGCAGTTTACAGAACACTGAAGCTTTCTTT
J gene: TRBJ2-5; D gene: TRBD2; V gene: TRBV7-9; clone size: once; CDR3 protein: CASSPIASGRRETQYF; CDR3 DNA: TGTGCCAGCAGCCCGATAGCTAGCGGGAGGAGAGAGACCCAGTACTTC
J gene: TRBJ2-5; D gene: TRBD2; V gene: TRBV13; clone size: NA; CDR3 protein: CASSIKTSGSQETQYF; CDR3 DNA: TGTGCCAGCAGCATAAAGACTAGCGGGAGCCAAGAGACCCAGTACTTC
J gene: TRBJ2-2; D gene: TRBD1; V gene: TRBV7-9; clone size: NA; CDR3 protein: CASSLAGTGVSGELFF; CDR3 DNA: TGTGCCAGCAGCTTAGCCGGGACAGGGGTGAGCGGGGAGCTGTTTTTT
J gene: TRBJ1-1; D gene: NA; V gene: TRBV19; clone size: NA; CDR3 protein: CASSITLGGGTEAFF; CDR3 DNA: TGTGCCAGTAGTATAACCCTCGGGGGAGGGACTGAAGCTTTCTTT
J gene: TRBJ1-2; D gene: NA; V gene: TRBV27; clone size: few; CDR3 protein: CASSVGGGLSYGYTF; CDR3 DNA: TGTGCCAGCAGCGTAGGGGGGGGCCTCAGCTATGGCTACACCTTC
J gene: TRBJ1-5; D gene: NA; V gene: TRBV19; clone size: NA; CDR3 protein: CASTKGGLNQPQHF; CDR3 DNA: TGTGCCAGTACCAAGGGAGGACTCAATCAGCCCCAGCATTTT
J gene: TRBJ1-2; D gene: NA; V gene: TRBV4-1; clone size: NA; CDR3 protein: CASSQVSGTNYGYTF; CDR3 DNA: TGCGCCAGCAGCCAAGTCTCTGGGACAAACTATGGCTACACCTTC
J gene: TRBJ1-1; D gene: NA; V gene: TRBV28; clone size: NA; CDR3 protein: CASSGQHMNTEAFF; CDR3 DNA: TGTGCCAGCAGTGGACAGCACATGAACACTGAAGCTTTCTTT
J gene: TRBJ1-4; D gene: NA; V gene: TRBV7-9; clone size: NA; CDR3 protein: CASSLAPATNEKLFF; CDR3 DNA: TGTGCCAGCAGCTTAGCTCCCGCAACTAATGAAAAACTGTTTTTT
J gene: TRBJ1-2; D gene: NA; V gene: TRBV6-5; clone size: NA; CDR3 protein: CASSYSSGNYGYTF; CDR3 DNA: TGTGCCAGCAGTTACTCGTCAGGGAACTATGGCTACACCTTC
J gene: TRBJ2-4; D gene: NA; V gene: TRBV5-1; clone size: once; CDR3 protein: CASSSDGIRDPHIQYF; CDR3 DNA: TGCGCCAGCAGCTCGGACGGGATTAGGGATCCCCACATTCAGTACTTC
J gene: TRBJ2-3; D gene: NA; V gene: TRBV4-1; clone size: NA; CDR3 protein: CASSYLDTQYF; CDR3 DNA: TGCGCCAGCAGTTACTTAGATACGCAGTATTTT
J gene: TRBJ2-3; D gene: TRBD2; V gene: TRBV28; clone size: NA; CDR3 protein: CASSLWREGPLGTQYF; CDR3 DNA: TGTGCCAGCAGTTTATGGCGGGAGGGACCTTTAGGTACGCAGTATTTT